This TCR beta chain came from a study of T-cell memory formation after mild COVID-19. Study-wide results and limits: Most CD4+ clones that shrank were in CM and EM, while CD8+ ones turned up in EMRA. Some responding clones appeared in pre-infection memory, suggesting cross-reactive memory joined.

On this clonotype itself: Its antigen is still unknown.

Constant-segment-primed 5'RACE gave TCR alpha and TCR beta cDNA libraries with sample barcodes and UMIs. TCRdb redid the calling of the 5' RACE reads with MiXCR, one entry per CDR3 protein. The data show over 35,000 distinct CDR3 sequences, with more than 9% seen just once and over 9.5% held by the top ten. The specimen was PBMCs or a T cell subset sorted from them (not recorded which). This clonotype was obtained from an adult woman who had mild COVID-19 (a few samples of this study predate the infection). Cell type and time point are not known.

CDR3 loop: CSAPGRGLIGADTQYF. The CDR3 DNA is TGCAGTGCTCCCGGTCGGGGGCTGATTGGGGCAGATACGCAGTATTTT. V gene TRBV20-1 combines with J gene TRBJ2-3; D is perhaps TRBD1 or TRBD2 (6 bases each). Germline V gene lookup returns CDR1 DFQATT and CDR2 SNEGSKA (reference sequence). The CDR3 spans 16 residues. V was clipped by 5 bases and J by 4 bases, with 22 bases between them.